A selection of T cell receptor beta chains follows, all from one sample in a study of blood T cell repertoires in COVID-19. Using immunoSEQ multiplex PCR, the repertoire was profiled, and TCRdb retains in-frame clones only, with some absent. The sample records tens of thousands of clones, approximately 90% being singletons. Input material: peripheral blood. The receptor source for this set is a woman aged 55-69 years with active COVID-19. CDR3s include the opening cysteine and the closing phenylalanine or tryptophan. The D gene is left open where the match is weak. The listing skips clone size in some rows; elsewhere it reads once, few, many or a size class.

size | D | J | V | CDR3 | DNA
- | TRBD1 | TRBJ1-1 | TRBV29-1 | CSVATGGVTEAFF | TGCAGCGTTGCCACAGGGGGCGTCACTGAAGCTTTCTTT
- | - | TRBJ1-1 | TRBV7-9 | CAGGRGGTEAFF | TGTGCTGGGGGGCGGGGGGGCACTGAAGCTTTCTTT
- | - | TRBJ2-5 | TRBV3-1/TRBV3-2 | CASSQDEAVQETQYF | TGTGCCAGCAGCCAAGATGAGGCAGTTCAAGAGACCCAGTACTTC
- | TRBD1 | TRBJ1-6 | TRBV28 | CASSPGQEEYNSPLHF | TGTGCCAGCAGTCCCGGACAGGAGGAGTATAATTCACCCCTCCACTTT
- | - | TRBJ2-1 | TRBV21-1 | CASSKNLKRSSSYNEQFF | TGTGCCAGCAGCAAAAATTTGAAGCGCTCCAGCTCCTACAATGAGCAGTTCTTC
- | - | TRBJ2-1 | TRBV6-5 | CASTRDNEQFF | TGTGCCAGCACGCGGGACAATGAGCAGTTCTTC
- | TRBD2 | TRBJ2-1 | TRBV19 | CASSPLAGSYNEQFF | TGTGCCAGTAGTCCACTAGCGGGATCCTACAATGAGCAGTTCTTC
- | - | TRBJ2-1 | TRBV30 | CAWSVEIRGHGQFF | TGTGCCTGGAGTGTCGAAATTCGCGGGCACGGGCAGTTCTTC
- | TRBD1 | TRBJ2-7 | TRBV16 | CASSQLLAGQGPYEQYF | TGTGCCAGCAGCCAACTCTTGGCGGGACAGGGCCCCTACGAGCAGTACTTC
- | - | TRBJ2-5 | TRBV5-4 | CASSLTGLEGRETQYF | TGTGCCAGCAGCCTAACGGGACTCGAGGGACGGGAGACCCAGTACTTC
- | TRBD2 | TRBJ2-1 | TRBV19 | CASNSGRPYNEQFF | TGTGCCAGTAATAGCGGGAGGCCATACAATGAGCAGTTCTTC
- | TRBD1 | TRBJ1-4 | TRBV2 | CASVRQGLATNEKLFF | TGTGCCAGCGTAAGACAGGGCCTTGCAACTAATGAAAAACTGTTTTTT
few | - | TRBJ1-2 | TRBV3-1/TRBV3-2 | CASSQDGQGNYGYTF | TGTGCCAGCAGCCAAGATGGTCAGGGGAACTATGGCTACACCTTC
- | TRBD1 | TRBJ2-3 | TRBV6-5 | CASRAGTGKTDTQYF | TGTGCCAGCAGAGCCGGGACAGGGAAGACAGATACGCAGTATTTT
- | - | TRBJ1-2 | TRBV28 | CASSLTQVVRGYTF | TGTGCCAGCAGTTTAACTCAGGTGGTTCGTGGCTACACCTTC
- | - | TRBJ1-1 | TRBV6-1 | CASSEEIGRAAEAFF | TGTGCCAGCAGTGAAGAAATAGGGAGGGCGGCTGAAGCTTTCTTT
- | TRBD2 | TRBJ2-4 | TRBV10-1 | CASSEGSGRLAKNIQYF | TGCGCCAGCAGTGAGGGTAGCGGGAGACTCGCCAAAAACATTCAGTACTTC
- | TRBD1 | TRBJ1-3 | TRBV3-1/TRBV3-2 | CASSQRQGAYGNTIYF | TGTGCCAGCAGTCAACGACAGGGGGCTTATGGAAACACCATATATTTT
- | - | TRBJ2-6 | TRBV28 | CASSLITGGANVLTF | TGTGCCAGCAGCCTGATTACGGGAGGGGCCAACGTCCTGACTTTC
- | - | TRBJ1-4 | TRBV5-1 | CASSLAEGVAEKLFF | TGCGCCAGCAGCTTGGCCGAGGGGGTGGCTGAAAAACTGTTTTTT
- | TRBD1 | TRBJ1-3 | TRBV18 | CASSPRDRDGTIYF | TGTGCCAGCTCACCCCGGGACAGGGATGGGACCATATATTTT
few | TRBD2 | TRBJ2-1 | TRBV5-4 | CASSLRTSGRHDEQFF | TGTGCCAGCAGCCTCAGGACTAGCGGGAGACATGATGAGCAGTTCTTC
- | - | TRBJ1-5 | TRBV9 | CATQIWAPQHF | TGTGCCACTCAAATCTGGGCCCCCCAGCATTTT
- | TRBD2 | TRBJ2-3 | TRBV7-2 | CASSPRLAGTDTQYF | TGTGCCAGCAGCCCCAGACTAGCGGGAACAGATACGCAGTATTTT
- | TRBD1 | TRBJ1-4 | TRBV28 | CASSSLGTGEDEKLFF | TGTGCCAGCAGTTCCCTGGGGACAGGGGAAGATGAAAAACTGTTTTTT
- | - | TRBJ2-3 | TRBV5-1 | CASSHGSLGSTQYF | TGCGCCAGCAGCCACGGGAGTCTCGGTTCTACGCAGTATTTT
- | - | TRBJ1-5 | TRBV28 | CASSFTGRGGNQPQHF | TGTGCCAGCAGTTTTACAGGGAGAGGCGGGAATCAGCCCCAGCATTTT
- | - | TRBJ2-3 | TRBV6-5 | CASSQPRTDTQYF | TGTGCCAGCAGTCAACCGAGGACAGATACGCAGTATTTT
- | TRBD2 | TRBJ2-1 | TRBV27 | CASSPVAGASYNEQFF | TGTGCCAGCAGTCCCGTAGCGGGAGCCTCCTACAATGAGCAGTTCTTC
- | - | TRBJ1-1 | TRBV27 | CASSLSGRRTEAFF | TGTGCCAGCAGTTTGTCGGGAAGGAGGACTGAAGCTTTCTTT
- | - | TRBJ2-1 | TRBV11-2 | CASSRGSYNEQFF | TGTGCCAGCAGCCGCGGCTCCTACAATGAGCAGTTCTTC
- | TRBD2 | TRBJ2-1 | TRBV7-7 | CASSPSGRYNEQFF | TGTGCCAGCAGCCCTAGCGGGCGATACAATGAGCAGTTCTTC
- | TRBD2 | TRBJ2-1 | TRBV7-2 | CASSQSQRDLEQFF | TGTGCCAGCAGCCAGAGCCAGCGGGACCTTGAGCAGTTCTTC
- | TRBD1 | TRBJ1-3 | TRBV11-2 | CASSLSTQGAAGNTIYF | TGTGCCAGCAGCTTAAGCACCCAGGGGGCTGCTGGAAACACCATATATTTT
- | TRBD1 | TRBJ1-2 | TRBV7-9 | CASSSDRGGYGYTF | TGTGCCAGCAGCTCAGACAGGGGTGGCTATGGCTACACCTTC
- | - | TRBJ2-1 | TRBV10-3 | CAISEGQSTGVQFF | TGTGCCATCAGTGAGGGACAGTCTACTGGAGTGCAGTTCTTC
- | - | TRBJ2-2 | TRBV3-1/TRBV3-2 | CASSQRYTGELFF | TGTGCCAGCAGCCAACGGTACACCGGGGAGCTGTTTTTT
- | - | TRBJ1-1 | TRBV6-4 | CASSAGSNTEAFF | TGTGCCAGCAGTGCAGGGTCGAACACTGAAGCTTTCTTT
- | TRBD2 | TRBJ2-5 | TRBV5-4 | CASSPVRGGETQYF | TGTGCCAGCAGCCCGGTCCGGGGGGGTGAGACCCAGTACTTC
- | - | TRBJ2-5 | TRBV7-8 | CASSPKETQYF | TGTGCCAGCAGCCCCAAAGAGACCCAGTACTTC
- | - | TRBJ2-7 | TRBV11-1 | CASSLMAGHSYEQYF | TGTGCCAGCAGCTTAATGGCGGGCCACTCCTACGAGCAGTACTTC
- | TRBD2 | TRBJ2-7 | TRBV7-2 | CASSIHASGSMYEQYF | TGTGCCAGCAGCATCCACGCTAGCGGGAGTATGTACGAGCAGTACTTC
- | - | TRBJ2-7 | TRBV6-6 | CASSYRVAQYF | TGTGCCAGCAGTTATAGAGTTGCGCAGTACTTC
- | TRBD2 | TRBJ2-2 | TRBV5-6 | CASSLWGRGNTGELFF | TGTGCCAGCAGCTTGTGGGGGAGGGGGAACACCGGGGAGCTGTTTTTT
- | - | TRBJ2-2 | TRBV5-6 | CASRFRGRKTTGELFF | TGTGCCAGCAGGTTTCGGGGGAGGAAAACCACCGGGGAGCTGTTTTTT
- | - | TRBJ2-2 | TRBV27 | CASSLTAGVNTGELFF | TGTGCCAGCAGTTTAACCGCCGGGGTGAACACCGGGGAGCTGTTTTTT
- | TRBD1 | TRBJ2-7 | TRBV29-1 | CSVAGQGIFDEQYF | TGCAGCGTAGCCGGACAGGGTATTTTCGACGAGCAGTACTTC
- | TRBD2 | TRBJ2-3 | TRBV30 | CAWSPLADGTDTQYF | TGTGCCTGGAGTCCACTAGCGGACGGCACAGATACGCAGTATTTT